One TCR beta chain is described in this entry. Clinicians diagnosed patients from clinical symptoms, serum thyroxine and TRAb, thyroid ultrasound and orbital computed tomography. The sample comes from a study of T cells in Graves' hyperthyroidism and ophthalmopathy. Template material for amplifying TCR beta CDR3 regions consisted of RNA transcripts. First-round RT-PCR of the TCR CDR3 relied on the HTBI primer set. Each CDR3 protein is one row after TCRdb ran MiXCR on the multiplex PCR reads. The profile shows 550,000 to 800,000 distinct CDR3 sequences, roughly 17% of them singletons. This clonotype was sampled from a man younger than 35 with Graves' hyperthyroidism. The specimen sequenced was blood.

The CDR3 DNA reads as TGTGCCAGCAGTTATAGGGTAGAGGGGTACTATGGCTACACCTTC. As protein: CASSYRVEGYYGYTF. The chain carries TRBV6-5 and TRBJ1-2; D perhaps matches TRBD1 (5 bases). V was clipped by 3 bases and J by 3 bases, with 14 bases between them. Germline V gene data show CDR1 as MNHEY and CDR2 as SVGAGI. This CDR3 has 15 residues.